This entry lists 9 T cell receptor beta chains sequenced from one sample in a study of blood T cells in healthy people across ages. It was with a sample-barcoded 5' primer and a J-beta primer mix that a second PCR of roughly 7 to 12 cycles was run. TCRdb re-analysed the 5' RACE reads in MiXCR, keeping a single row per CDR3 protein. The sample lists around 1.5 million distinct CDR3 sequences, 55% to 75% occurring once. Material: blood. All receptors come from a man aged 18 to 29 in good health.

The gene calls are TRBV7-2 and TRBJ2-1, with a weak D call TRBD2 (5 bases). V was cut by 1 base and J by 5 bases, with 15 bases left in between. This CDR3 comprises 16 residues. Per germline, CDR1 SGHTA and CDR2 FQGNSA. CDR3: CASSLGLHSIHNEQFF. The CDR3 bases are TGTGCCAGCAGCTTAGGACTACACTCTATCCACAATGAGCAGTTCTTC. Together with reference TRBV7-2 and TRBJ2-1, the CDR3 gives the full variable domain: GAGVSQSPSNKVTEKGKDVELRCDPISGHTALYWYRQSLGQGLEFLIYFQGNSAPDKSGLPSDRFSAERTGGSVSTLTIQRTQQEDSAVYLCASSLGLHSIHNEQFFGPGTRLTVL.

CDR3 in amino acids: CATLRGGDSSYNEQFF. CDR3 sequence (DNA): TGTGCCACCCTGCGGGGGGGCGACAGTTCCTACAATGAGCAGTTCTTC. The V call is TRBV7-8, the J call TRBJ2-1; TRBD2 matches at 9 bases. J was trimmed by 1 base and V by 10 bases; bases with no gene match: 11. This CDR3 has 16 residues. The germline V gene encodes CDR1 SGHVS and CDR2 FQNEAQ.

The sample holds a few counts of this clonotype. This sequence joins TRBV24-1 and TRBJ2-1; 8 nucleotides align to TRBD1. The CDR3 is 15 residues long. The germline V gene encodes CDR1 KGHDR and CDR2 SFDVKD. Trimming took 3 bases from V and 2 from J; bases not matched to a gene: 2. The CDR3 sequence: CATSDGQGTYNEQFF. CDR3 in DNA: TGTGCCACCAGTGATGGACAGGGAACCTACAATGAGCAGTTCTTC.

This clonotype was detected a few times. The rearrangement links TRBV12-3 or TRBV12-4 to TRBJ2-3; the D gene is possibly TRBD2 (6 bases). The CDR3 runs to 15 residues. The ends were cut back, 6 bases at V and 0 bases at J, with 13 bases in the middle. DNA of the CDR3: TGTGCCAGCAGCCCCCTTGGGACTAGCACAGATACGCAGTATTTT. The encoded protein is CASSPLGTSTDTQYF.

CDR3 sequence: CASSRLAGDLYQETQYF. CDR3 nucleotides: TGTGCCAGCAGCAGACTAGCGGGGGACCTGTACCAAGAGACCCAGTACTTC. V gene TRBV6-2 or TRBV6-3 combines with J gene TRBJ2-5; TRBD2 matches at 12 bases. The germline V gene encodes CDR1 MNHEY and CDR2 SVGEGT. J lost 0 bases, V lost 6 bases, and 8 bases had no gene match. The CDR3 sequence is 17 residues long.

Only one count was recorded for this clonotype. The V gene is TRBV20-1, the J gene TRBJ2-7; D gene ambiguous. CDR1 DFQATT and CDR2 SNEGSKA come from the germline V gene (reference sequence). V lost 2 bases and J 5 bases, leaving 22 bases between the germline ends. This CDR3 comprises 16 residues. The CDR3 nucleotides read TGCAGTGCTAGAAGCAGAATAGACCAAGAAACCGACGAGCAGTACTTC. Its protein is CSARSRIDQETDEQYF.

This clonotype has only a few counts. The CDR3 region is CASSLIAGDLYGYTF. Written as DNA, the CDR3 is TGTGCCAGCAGCTTAATTGCCGGCGACCTCTATGGCTACACCTTC. The V and J genes are TRBV7-2 and TRBJ1-2; D unresolved. The V gene lost 2 bases and the J gene lost 4 bases, with 14 bases spanning the gap. In germline, CDR1 is SGHTA, CDR2 FQGNSA. CDR3 length: 15 amino acids.

The chain recombines TRBV29-1 with TRBJ1-2, with 9 bases fitting TRBD1. The junction had 10 bases not matched to a gene; V was cut back by 5 bases and J by 6 bases. The CDR3 covers 14 residues. Germline assignment: CDR1 SQVTM and CDR2 ANQGSEA. Here the CDR3 reads CSVNPRTGEDGYTF. The CDR3 DNA is TGCAGCGTTAACCCCCGGACAGGGGAGGATGGCTACACCTTC.

This clonotype came up a few times. This rearrangement joins TRBV29-1 to TRBJ2-5; 10 bases are shared with TRBD2. CDR1 and CDR2 (germline): SQVTM, ANQGSEA. J lost 11 bases, V lost 6 bases, and 6 bases had no gene match. The length of the CDR3 is 11 residues. The CDR3 nucleotides are TGCAGCGTCGGGACTAGCGCTCAGCAGTACTTC. It is translated as CSVGTSAQQYF.